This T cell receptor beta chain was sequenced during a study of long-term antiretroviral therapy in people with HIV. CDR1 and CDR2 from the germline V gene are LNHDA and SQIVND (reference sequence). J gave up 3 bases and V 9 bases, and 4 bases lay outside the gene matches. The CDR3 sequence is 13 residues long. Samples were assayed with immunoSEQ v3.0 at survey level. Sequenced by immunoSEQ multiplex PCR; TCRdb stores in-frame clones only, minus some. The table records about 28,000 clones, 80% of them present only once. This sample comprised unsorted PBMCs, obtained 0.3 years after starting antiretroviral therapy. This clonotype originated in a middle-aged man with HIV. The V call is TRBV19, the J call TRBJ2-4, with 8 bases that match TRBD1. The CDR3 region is CASSQGVKNIQYF. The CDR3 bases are TGTGCCAGCTCACAGGGGGTCAAAAACATTCAGTACTTC.